This record looks at one T cell receptor (beta chain) sequence and its context. Its antigen remains unknown. This sample stems from a study of CD8 T cells in ankylosing spondylitis. TCRdb independently ran MiXCR on the 5' RACE reads; one entry per CDR3 protein. The sample has over 450,000 distinct CDR3 sequences, about 13% seen once. Study findings and constraints: Ankylosing spondylitis blood appeared to be characterized by a TCR beta motif of several highly homologous variants.

This clonotype was obtained from a male donor with ankylosing spondylitis. Sequenced material: blood, either unsorted or a sorted T cell fraction (not recorded which).

The CDR3 DNA follows: TGTGCCAGCAGTAATCCCGAGGTTACAGATACGCAGTATTTT. Protein: CASSNPEVTDTQYF. The chain employs TRBV6-1 and TRBJ2-3; D remains unclear. This CDR3 is built from 14 residues. Germline CDR1 MNHNS, CDR2 SASEGT. V shed 5 bases and J shed 3 bases, with 12 bases lying between them.